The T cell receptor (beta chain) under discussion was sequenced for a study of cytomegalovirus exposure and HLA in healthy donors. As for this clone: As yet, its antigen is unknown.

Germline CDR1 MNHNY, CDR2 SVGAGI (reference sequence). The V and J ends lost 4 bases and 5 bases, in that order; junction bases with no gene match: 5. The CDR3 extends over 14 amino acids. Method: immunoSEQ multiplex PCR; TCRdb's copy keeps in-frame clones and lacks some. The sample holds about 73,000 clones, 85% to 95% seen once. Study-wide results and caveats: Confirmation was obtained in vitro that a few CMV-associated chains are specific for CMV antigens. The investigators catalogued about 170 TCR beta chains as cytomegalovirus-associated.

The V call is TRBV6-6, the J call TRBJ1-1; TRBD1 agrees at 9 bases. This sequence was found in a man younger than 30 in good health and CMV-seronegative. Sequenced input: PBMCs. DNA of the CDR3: TGTGCCAGCAGTTCAAACAGGGGGCGGACTGAAGCTTTCTTT. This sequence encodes CASSSNRGRTEAFF.